Given below is one TCR beta chain in context. The V gene lost 1 base and the J gene lost 0 bases, with 7 bases spanning the gap. This CDR3 is built from 14 residues. Germline CDR1 and CDR2: SEHNR and FQNEAQ (reference sequence). Measured with immunoSEQ multiplex PCR; TCRdb has only the in-frame clones, and not every one. The sample lists some 80,000 clones; more than 80% were seen once. This sample is part of a study of blood T cell repertoires in COVID-19. Across the whole study: Specimens from acute and convalescent COVID-19 originated in the United States, Italy and Spain. T cells, B-cell-depleted T cells, or PBMCs supplied cDNA or gDNA.

This chain uses TRBV7-9 with TRBJ2-7; perhaps TRBD1 as D (5 bases). Input material: peripheral blood. The source of this sequence is a woman older than 75 with acute or convalescent COVID-19. CDR3 loop: CASSLDRSSYEQYF. The CDR3 region has the DNA TGTGCCAGCAGCTTAGACAGGAGCTCCTACGAGCAGTACTTC.